This T cell receptor (beta chain) appears in the sequencing data of a study of blood T cell repertoires in COVID-19. At the level of the study: The United States, Italy and Spain supplied acute and convalescent COVID-19 samples.

Trimming pared 2 bases from V and 3 bases from J, leaving 19 bases between. The CDR3 loop spans 17 amino acids. Germline loops: CDR1 MNHNS, CDR2 SASEGT. Participants were aged roughly 18 to 89 years from some 24 US areas. Assignments of participants to cohorts depended upon their own reported clinical history. As processed by the authors: From reference gene primer amplification, estimates of nucleated cell counts were derived. Method: immunoSEQ multiplex PCR; TCRdb's copy keeps in-frame clones and lacks some. That table supplies the V and J calls and clone size; D and trimming were determined from the DNA. The table shows approximately 270,000 clones, with around 93% occurring only once.

The sample was PBMCs or T cells enriched from blood (not recorded which). The chain recombines TRBV6-1 with TRBJ1-2, with D hard to call. This clonotype was obtained from a human donor in a cohort exposed to, infected with or recovered from COVID-19 (not recorded which). The donor label of this sample is uncertain. CDR3 bases: TGTGCCAGCAGTGAAAGTGGAGCCGCCGGGTTTTACTATGGCTACACCTTC. Protein sequence: CASSESGAAGFYYGYTF.